These T cell receptor beta chains were read from a single sample in a study of OX40 agonist ivuxolimab in advanced cancers. Assay used: immunoSEQ multiplex PCR; TCRdb lists only in-frame clones, some missing. The sample holds tens of thousands of clones, 80% to 95% seen once. Sequenced here: CD4+ or CD8+ T cells sorted from blood, sampled in a trial of the OX40 agonist ivuxolimab. The receptors stem from an adult with an advanced solid tumor such as melanoma, head and neck, liver or kidney cancer. CDR3s include the opening cysteine and the closing phenylalanine or tryptophan. The D gene is left open where the match is weak. Clone size appears in some rows only: once, few, many, or a class for an expanded clone.

V gene	clone size	D gene	J gene	CDR3 DNA	CDR3 protein
TRBV7-2	.	.	TRBJ2-7	TGTGCCAGCAGCCCAGGGGGGGACGAGCAGTACTTC	CASSPGGDEQYF
TRBV5-8	.	TRBD1	TRBJ2-7	TGTGCCAGCAGCTTGGAGCTTTCTATCGGGACAGGGGGCTGGAACGAGCAGTACTTC	CASSLELSIGTGGWNEQYF
TRBV27	.	TRBD2	TRBJ2-7	TGTGCCAGCAGATTAAATGGGAGGGCCCCCTACGAGCAGTACTTC	CASRLNGRAPYEQYF
TRBV5-1	.	TRBD1	TRBJ2-7	TGCGCCAGCAGCTTGGTCCACGGACAGGGGGTTTACGAGCAGTACTTC	CASSLVHGQGVYEQYF
TRBV11-1	once	.	TRBJ2-3	TGTGCCAGCAGCTTCACCAGGGGGGACACAGATACGCAGTATTTT	CASSFTRGDTDTQYF
TRBV6-6	.	TRBD1	TRBJ1-2	TGTGCCAGCAGTTCCGGGACAGGTACTAACTATGGCTACACCTTC	CASSSGTGTNYGYTF
TRBV29-1	.	.	TRBJ2-5	TGCAGCGTCTCTACCGACAGTGGGGAGACCCAGTACTTC	CSVSTDSGETQYF
TRBV6-5	.	TRBD1	TRBJ2-7	TGTGCCAGCAGTTGGGGACAGAATTCCTACGAGCAGTACTTC	CASSWGQNSYEQYF
TRBV4-2	.	.	TRBJ1-1	TGTGCCAGCAGCCAAGTTTGGGGGAACACTGAAGCTTTCTTT	CASSQVWGNTEAFF
TRBV9	.	TRBD1	TRBJ2-1	TGTGCCAGCAGCGTAGGACAGGGCCTTGAGCAGTTCTTC	CASSVGQGLEQFF
TRBV11-3	.	TRBD2	TRBJ2-5	TGTGCCAGCAGCCAGACGCGCGGGGGGGACTTCCAAGAGACCCAGTACTTC	CASSQTRGGDFQETQYF
TRBV7-9	once	TRBD1	TRBJ2-7	TGTGCCAGCAGCTCCTCAATACTACAGGGGTACGTCGAGCAGTACTTC	CASSSSILQGYVEQYF
TRBV6-1	.	.	TRBJ1-2	TGTGCCAGCAGGAAGACAGAGAACTATGGCTACACCTTC	CASRKTENYGYTF
TRBV5-1	.	.	TRBJ1-1	TGCGCCAGCAGCTTCATCTCTTTCAACACTGAAGCTTTCTTT	CASSFISFNTEAFF
TRBV11-2	.	TRBD2	TRBJ2-2	TGTGCCAGCAGCTTAGTCGGTGTCGGGGGGACCGGGGAGCTGTTTTTT	CASSLVGVGGTGELFF